The entry below gives a single T cell receptor (beta chain) sequence along with its context. V lost 2 bases and J 4 bases, leaving 9 bases between the germline ends. The CDR3 loop spans 13 amino acids. Germline assignment: CDR1 SGHKS and CDR2 YYEKEE (reference sequence). The deep-level immunoSEQ assay was used. Generated by immunoSEQ multiplex PCR, the TCRdb table keeps only in-frame clones and is missing some. The table includes millions of clones, roughly 95% detected once. The data derive from a study of shared clonotypes between healthy human individuals. CD45RO-negative, CCR7-positively selected cells formed the naive CD8 fraction, excluding terminally differentiated effector memory CD45RA+ cells.

The clonotype comes from a man aged 18 to 29 in good health. This chain connects TRBV5-5 to TRBJ1-2; D is uncertain. Sequences were obtained from naive CD8+ T cells sorted from blood. CDR3 sequence reads: CASSLLGSYGYTF. CDR3 coding DNA: TGTGCCAGCAGCTTATTAGGGTCCTATGGCTACACCTTC.